This T cell receptor beta chain was sequenced during a study of PD-1 blockade in classical Hodgkin lymphoma. This table comes from immunoSEQ multiplex PCR, and its TCRdb copy is limited to in-frame clones, with some not included. The sample has roughly 90,000 clones, roughly 81% seen once. Brentuximab vedotin exposure varied, and every patient relapsed after autologous stem cell transplantation. The receptor comes from a human donor with classical Hodgkin lymphoma. This specimen consisted of peripheral blood mononuclear cells (PBMCs), obtained before the second cycle of nivolumab.

CDR3 amino acids: CASSPFQREDTQYF. The CDR3, as DNA: TGTGCCAGCTCACCGTTCCAGCGGGAGGATACGCAGTATTTT. The J gene is TRBJ2-3, the V gene TRBV18, with 8 bases identical to TRBD2. The CDR3 consists of 14 residues. Trimming took 3 bases from V and 6 from J; bases not matched to a gene: 5. CDR1 and CDR2 from the germline V gene are KGHSH and LQKENI.